Reported below is one TCR beta chain. CDR1 MNHEY and CDR2 SVGAGI come from the germline V gene. This CDR3 has 16 amino acids. Trimming pared 0 bases from V and 0 bases from J, leaving 9 bases between. The data belong to a study of CD8 T cells in Susac syndrome. RNA totalling roughly 0.45 to 1 ug underwent reverse transcription with random hexamers. Via MiXCR, TCRdb re-called the immunoSEQ multiplex PCR reads, giving one row per CDR3 protein. The sample comprises hundreds of thousands of distinct CDR3 sequences, 85% of which are singletons, and around 0.11% rests with the top ten. The rearrangement joins TRBV6-5 to TRBJ2-1; unclear D gene. The sequenced material came from CD8+ T cells from PBMCs. The TCR originated in a human donor with multiple sclerosis. The CDR3 sequence: CASSYSTPPSYNEQFF. The CDR3 nucleotides read TGTGCCAGCAGTTACTCGACCCCCCCCTCCTACAATGAGCAGTTCTTC.